The 21 T cell receptor delta chains below were found in one sample sequenced in a study of gamma-delta T cells after stem cell transplantation (dated by TCRdb to 2016 to 2017). Receptor amplification or capture employed RT-PCR. Sequencing took place on an Illumina MiSeq. TCRdb reran clone calling on the public reads with CATT; rows sharing one DNA sequence were then combined. The sample yields several thousand delta-chain clones; about 1.8% were counted once. The ten largest make up approximately 12% of the sample. Sequenced sample: gamma-delta T cells. These receptors all come from a human donor. It is not recorded whose cells these are; they may come from a transplant donor.

As for this clone: This sequence may be a read error, since a much larger clone differs from it by one base. The same CDR3 arises from other DNA sequences in this sample as well. The chain uses TRDV2 and TRDJ2, with D maybe TRDD3 (6 bases). The CDR3 is made up of 20 amino acids. CDR1 is GEAIGNYY, CDR2 EKD, per germline. The CDR3 nucleotides read TGTGCCTGTGACACCATCGGTGGGGGTTTGGGGTCTGATTTGACGGCACAACTATTCTTT. Translated, it gives CACDTIGGGLGSDLTAQLFF.

A word on this clone: A far larger clone is just one base off, so this is likely a read error. The V and J genes are TRDV2 and TRDJ3; a weak D match, TRDD3 (8 bases). Germline values: CDR1 GEAIGNYY, CDR2 EKD. The CDR3 runs to 21 residues. CDR3 coding DNA: TGTGCCTGTGACACCACGGGGCTCTGGGGGAGCCCTTCCTGGGACACCCGACAGGTGTTTTTC. The encoded protein is CACDTTGLWGSPSWDTRQVFF.

This clone is labeled medium-sized. This sequence joins TRDV2 and TRDJ1; 9 nucleotides line up with TRDD3. The CDR3 has 17 residues. Germline V gene sequence: CDR1 GEAIGNYY, CDR2 EKD. The V segment lost 1 base and the J segment 1 base; nucleotides outside the gene matches: 9. This CDR3 reads CACDTILLGDLTDKLIF. DNA of the CDR3: TGTGCCTGTGACACTATCTTACTGGGGGACCTCACCGATAAACTCATCTTT.

By share, this clone counts as medium-sized (0.01 to 0.1%). The V call is TRDV2, the J call TRDJ1; TRDD3 matches at 7 bases. Germline CDR1 and CDR2: GEAIGNYY and EKD. The CDR3 is 14 residues long. The junction had 10 bases not matched to a gene; V was cut back by 7 bases and J by 3 bases. CDR3 sequence (DNA): TGTGCCTGCTATACCCTGGGGGCCCCCGATAAACTCATCTTT. Amino acids: CACYTLGAPDKLIF.

By sample fraction, this clone is medium-sized. This sequence joins TRDV2 and TRDJ3; 11 bases align to TRDD3. V shed 3 bases, J shed 0 bases, and the junction held 6 bases outside the gene matches. The CDR3 is 19 amino acids. CDR1 is GEAIGNYY, CDR2 EKD, per germline. The CDR3 protein is CACDPTGGYSSWDTRQMFF. In DNA form, the CDR3 reads TGTGCCTGTGACCCGACTGGGGGATATAGCTCCTGGGACACCCGACAGATGTTTTTC.

With regard to this clone: TCRdb shows a much larger clone's protein in place of this DNA's translation, and the two differ at residue 5, likely through a read error; the protein shown is translated from the DNA. V gene TRDV2 combines with J gene TRDJ3; 13 nucleotides align to TRDD3. With V trimmed by 3 bases and J by 5 bases, 9 bases remained unmatched. From germline, CDR1 is GEAIGNYY and CDR2 EKD. This CDR3 is 19 amino acids long. CDR3 coding DNA: TGTGCCTGTGACGCCGTACTGGGGGATACGGGGAGGGACACCCGACAGATGTTTTTC. This codes for CACDAVLGDTGRDTRQMFF.

In this sample, this clone is medium-sized. The junction departs from germline at one end; a sequencing error may be responsible. The same CDR3 can be traced to other DNA sequences in this sample. V is TRDV2 and J is TRDJ1; D gene uncertain. CDR1 is GEAIGNYY, CDR2 EKD, per germline. The CDR3 extends over 15 amino acids. CDR3 bases: TGTGCCTGTGACACTTTAACTACCTTAACCGATAAACTTATCTTT. As protein: CACDTLTTLTDKLIF.

This clone has just a few counts. The likely explanation is a read error, given a far larger clone one base away. This CDR3 is also generated by other DNA sequences in the sample. V and J are TRDV2 and TRDJ1; 7 bases agree with TRDD3. Germline-derived CDR1 and CDR2 are GEAIGNYY and EKD. The CDR3 is made up of 21 amino acids. CDR3 nucleotide sequence: TGCGCCTGTGACACCGTGGATCCCCTTGGTGGGGGACCTCCCTACACCGATAAACTCATCTTT. Protein sequence: CACDTVDPLGGGPPYTDKLIF.

This clone is categorized as large. The chain has TRDV2 and TRDJ1; TRDD3 matches at 10 bases. The V segment lost 0 bases and the J segment 3 bases; nucleotides outside the gene matches: 9. Germline CDR1 is GEAIGNYY and CDR2 is EKD. The CDR3 length is 17 residues. The CDR3 DNA follows: TGTGCCTGTGACACCCTGAGGGGGATACGCGAATCCGATAAACTCATCTTT. This encodes CACDTLRGIRESDKLIF.

On this clone: TCRdb lists the protein of a much larger clone for this DNA, which differs at residue 3, so this is likely a read error; the protein given here is translated from the DNA itself. CDR3: CAYAGGYGSSWDTRQMFF. The CDR3 DNA reads TGTGCCTATGCTGGGGGATACGGAAGCTCCTGGGACACCCGACAGATGTTTTTC. The chain combines TRDV2 with TRDJ3, with 12 bases fitting TRDD3. The J segment lost 0 bases and the V segment lost 8 bases, leaving 7 bases of the junction unmatched. CDR1 and CDR2 (germline): GEAIGNYY, EKD. The CDR3 contains 18 residues.

By share, this clone ranks as medium-sized. Additional DNA sequences in this sample encode the identical CDR3. This chain joins TRDV2 and TRDJ1, with 11 bases matching TRDD3. CDR1 and CDR2 from the germline V gene are GEAIGNYY and EKD. The CDR3 runs 17 residues. With 0 bases clipped from V and 3 bases from J, the junction kept 8 bases outside the gene matches. The chain's CDR3 is CACDTVGGGYAPDKLIF. Here the CDR3 DNA reads TGTGCCTGTGACACCGTGGGTGGGGGATACGCACCCGATAAACTCATCTTT.

This clone has a handful of counts. This probably arose from a read error, given a far larger clone one base away. In the same sample, other DNA sequences code for this CDR3. The chain uses TRDV2 and TRDJ1, with D possibly matching TRDD3 (6 bases). This CDR3 has 17 residues. Trimming removed 3 bases from V and 0 bases from J, with 19 bases in between. The germline CDR1 and CDR2 sequences are GEAIGNYY and EKD. This CDR3 is CACDLLGERGNTDKLIF. The CDR3 DNA sequence: TGTGCCTGTGACCTACTGGGTGAGAGGGGGAACACCGATAAACTCATCTTT.

This clone turned up a few times. A far larger clone is one nucleotide away, so this likely arose from a read error. The rearrangement links TRDV2 to TRDJ1; 13 bases fit TRDD3. This CDR3 is 22 amino acids long. Germline assignment: CDR1 GEAIGNYY and CDR2 EKD. The CDR3, as DNA: TGTGCCTGTGACCAATCGTACTGGGGGATACGTAGTACGCCATCGTACACCGATAAACTCACCTTT. Translating gives CACDQSYWGIRSTPSYTDKLTF.

Remarks on this clone: A much bigger clone sits one base away, suggesting this may be a read error. The chain uses TRDV2 and TRDJ2; 8 nucleotides match TRDD3. V shed 3 bases, J shed 4 bases, and the junction held 12 bases outside the gene matches. CDR3 size: 17 residues. Germline V gene sequence: CDR1 GEAIGNYY, CDR2 EKD. CDR3 residues: CACDAILIGGSTAQLFF. The CDR3 nucleotides are TGTGCCTGTGACGCCATTCTTATTGGGGGATCGACAGCACAACTCTTCTTT.

This clone is termed medium-sized. The rearrangement joins TRDV2 to TRDJ1, with 11 bases identical to TRDD3. J was trimmed by 0 bases and V by 4 bases; bases with no gene match: 18. Germline V gene sequence: CDR1 GEAIGNYY, CDR2 EKD. This CDR3 has 20 residues. The CDR3 sequence: CACELLGLGDKVRYTDKLIF. DNA for the CDR3: TGTGCCTGTGAGTTGTTGGGACTGGGGGATAAGGTCCGGTACACCGATAAACTCATCTTT.

With regard to this clone: TCRdb attributes to this sequence the protein of a much larger clone, which differs from the DNA translation at residue 3; a read error is likely, and the protein displayed is translated from the DNA. V usage is TRDV2 and J usage is TRDJ1; 11 nucleotides line up with TRDD3. The CDR3 length is 17 residues. CDR1 GEAIGNYY and CDR2 EKD come from the germline V gene. In DNA, the CDR3 is TGTGCCCGTGACAATCTGGGGGATACTGCTACCCCCGATAAACTCATCTTT. This translates into CARDNLGDTATPDKLIF.

This clone occurred a few times. TCRdb lists the protein of a much larger clone for this DNA, which differs at residue 12, so this is likely a read error; the protein given here is translated from the DNA itself. The V and J genes are TRDV2 and TRDJ1; 10 bases agree with TRDD3. After removal of 1 base from V and 0 bases from J, the junction contained 10 bases not matched to a gene. The CDR3 spans 18 residues. CDR1 and CDR2 from the germline V gene are GEAIGNYY and EKD. CDR3 sequence: CACDTLGDTVRHTDKLIF. The DNA of the CDR3 is TGTGCCTGTGACACGTTGGGGGATACAGTGAGGCACACCGATAAACTCATCTTT.

This clone occurred a few times. A read error is likely here: a far larger clone is one base away. Different DNA sequences within this sample yield the same CDR3. The rearrangement joins TRDV2 to TRDJ1, with D unclear. The CDR3 has 15 amino acids. Germline CDR1 and CDR2: GEAIGNYY and EKD. The CDR3 DNA is TGTGCCTGTGACACCGTCGACCGACGGGGCGATAAACTTATCTTT. This codes for CACDTVDRRGDKLIF.

By share, this clone ranks as medium-sized (0.01 to 0.1%). This rearrangement joins TRDV2 to TRDJ3; 8 bases agree with TRDD3. Germline CDR1 reads GEAIGNYY; CDR2 reads EKD. The CDR3 sequence is 18 residues long. J was trimmed by 0 bases and V by 2 bases; bases with no gene match: 5. The CDR3 spells CACDNTGGSSWDTRQMFF. In DNA form, the CDR3 reads TGTGCCTGTGACAACACTGGGGGTAGCTCCTGGGACACCCGACAGATGTTTTTC.

The rearrangement joins TRDV2 to TRDJ1, with 8 nucleotides matching TRDD3. V lost 0 bases and J lost 2; bases outside the gene matches: 13. Germline V gene sequence: CDR1 GEAIGNYY, CDR2 EKD. The CDR3 loop spans 18 amino acids. DNA of the CDR3: TGTGCCTGTGACACCGTTCTTCCGAGGGATACGCTTACCGATAAACTCATCTTT. It translates to CACDTVLPRDTLTDKLIF.

By share, this clone ranks as medium-sized. The chain combines TRDV2 with TRDJ2, with 12 bases fitting TRDD3. V shed 3 bases and J 4 bases; nucleotides not matched to a gene: 8. The CDR3 runs 17 residues. The germline V gene encodes CDR1 GEAIGNYY and CDR2 EKD. CDR3 sequence (DNA): TGTGCCTGTGACCGATTACTGGGGGATACCGGGACAGCACAACTCTTCTTT. It translates to CACDRLLGDTGTAQLFF.